This T cell receptor (beta chain) was identified in a study of regulatory T cells in long-lasting Graves disease. In its sample, this clonotype was seen a few times. Building the TCR beta libraries relied on iRepertoire HTBI primers, and CDR3 regions underwent Arm-PCR. TCRdb ran MiXCR on the multiplex PCR reads and lists one entry per CDR3 protein. Here the sample spans approximately 400,000 distinct CDR3 sequences, 12% being singletons. As for time point: newly diagnosed GD, antithyroid drugs for less than 3 months. PBMCs provided the RNA from which the TCR library was made. Separately, the same data were catalogued under a study of T cells in Graves' hyperthyroidism and ophthalmopathy.

The starting material was peripheral blood mononuclear cells (PBMCs), obtained at new diagnosis, from a patient treated with antithyroid drugs. The clonotype comes from a woman aged 18-30 years with Graves disease.

The CDR3 sequence: CASSFKRVGTDTQYF. CDR3 DNA: TGTGCCAGCAGCTTTAAGCGGGTTGGCACAGATACGCAGTATTTT. The V call is TRBV7-9, the J call TRBJ2-3, with D possibly TRBD2 on 6 matching bases. CDR1 SEHNR and CDR2 FQNEAQ come from the germline V gene (reference sequence). V was clipped by 3 bases and J by 1 base, with 11 bases between them. There are 15 residues in the CDR3.